This TCR beta chain comes out of a study of OX40 agonist ivuxolimab in advanced cancers. Study overall: Enrollees could have had prior anti-PD-1, anti-PD-L1 or anti-CTLA-4 therapy, which 30% to 50% had received. Partial responses occurred in three patients (one hepatocellular carcinoma, two cutaneous melanoma).

Study-wide results and limits: Clonal expansion by week 6 occurred in CD4+ and CD8+ blood T cells (at 0.1 to 3.0 mg/kg). Several nonresponders also turned out to have low normalized T-cell clonal expansion.

A remark on this clone: Its antigen is still unknown.

Method: immunoSEQ multiplex PCR; TCRdb's copy keeps in-frame clones and lacks some. The sample yields 25,000 or so clones, around 73% seen once. The source material was CD4+ or CD8+ T cells sorted from blood, sampled in a trial of the OX40 agonist ivuxolimab. This receptor was identified in an adult with an advanced solid tumor such as melanoma, head and neck, liver or kidney cancer.

The CDR3 nucleotides are TGTGCCAGCAGTCCCCCGCGAGGGGCGCGCGAGCAGTACTTC. Protein sequence: CASSPPRGAREQYF. This chain links TRBV28 with TRBJ2-7, with D perhaps assigned TRBD1 or TRBD2 (5 bases each). The CDR3 loop spans 14 amino acids. Germline CDR1 is MDHEN and CDR2 is SYDVKM. V gave up 5 bases and J gave up 6 bases, with 17 bases separating them.